One and the same sample provided the 8 T cell receptor beta chains below, sequenced in a study of PD-1 blockade in classical Hodgkin lymphoma. The protocol was immunoSEQ multiplex PCR, while the TCRdb copy is restricted to in-frame clones and leaves out a portion. Here the sample spans several thousand clones, around 82% being singletons. Time point reported: cycle 4 day 1 (C4D1), after 6 weeks of nivolumab. All trial patients relapsed after autologous stem cell transplantation. The sequencing used peripheral blood mononuclear cells (PBMCs), collected before the fourth cycle of nivolumab. All receptors come from a human donor with classical Hodgkin lymphoma.

V and J are TRBV7-9 and TRBJ2-2; 7 bases fit TRBD1. J was trimmed by 1 base and V by 5 bases; bases with no gene match: 10. The germline CDR1 and CDR2 sequences are SEHNR and FQNEAQ (reference sequence). CDR3 length: 17 amino acids. The CDR3 sequence is CASSPPATGRNTGELFF. The CDR3 DNA is TGTGCCAGCAGCCCCCCGGCGACAGGGCGGAACACCGGGGAGCTGTTTTTT.

The rearrangement joins TRBV28 to TRBJ2-1; the match to TRBD1 covers 8 bases. This CDR3 is 14 amino acids long. CDR1 is MDHEN, CDR2 SYDVKM, per germline. V dropped 5 bases and J dropped 3; count of bases not matched to a gene: 3. The CDR3 nucleotides read TGTGCCAGCAGTACAGGACAGGGCTACAATGAGCAGTTCTTC. Translated: CASSTGQGYNEQFF.

The chain has TRBV5-4 and TRBJ2-3, with 8 bases lining up with TRBD1. CDR3 length: 16 residues. Looked up from germline, CDR1 is SGHNT and CDR2 is YYREEE (reference sequence). V dropped 4 bases and J dropped 0; count of bases not matched to a gene: 7. In DNA, the CDR3 is TGTGCCAGCAGCCGACAGGGGACCTTGAGCACAGATACGCAGTATTTT. Translated: CASSRQGTLSTDTQYF.

V is TRBV2 and J is TRBJ2-7, with 12 bases that match TRBD2. The CDR3 spans 15 residues. With 4 bases clipped from V and 1 base from J, the junction kept 2 bases outside the gene matches. Germline CDR1 is SNHLY and CDR2 is FYNNEI. This CDR3 is CASSGGTSGSYEQYF. The CDR3 DNA follows: TGTGCCAGCAGTGGGGGGACTAGCGGGTCCTACGAGCAGTACTTC.

This clone has a single count. The chain carries TRBV5-1 and TRBJ1-4; TRBD1 matches 8 bases. Trimming took 0 bases from V and 2 from J; bases not matched to a gene: 3. The germline gives CDR1 SGHRS, CDR2 YFSETQ. This CDR3 region has 16 residues. CDR3 in amino acids: CASSLAGGPTNEKLFF. As DNA, the CDR3 is TGCGCCAGCAGCTTGGCAGGGGGCCCCACTAATGAAAAACTGTTTTTT. The full variable domain, rest sourced from reference TRBV5-1 and TRBJ1-4, is KAGVTQTPRYLIKTRGQQVTLSCSPISGHRSVSWYQQTPGQGLQFLFEYFSETQRNKGNFPGRFSGRQFSNSRSEMNVSTLELGDSALYLCASSLAGGPTNEKLFFGSGTQLSVL.

The chain is built from TRBV4-3 and TRBJ1-5; D is uncertain. CDR1 and CDR2 from the germline V gene are LGHNA and YSLEER. The ends were cut back, 0 bases at V and 4 bases at J, with 7 bases in the middle. This CDR3 spans 14 amino acids. This chain's CDR3 is CASSQEAINQPQHF. The DNA for the CDR3 is TGCGCCAGCAGCCAAGAAGCAATTAATCAGCCCCAGCATTTT.

The V call is TRBV5-1, the J call TRBJ2-3; 10 bases align to TRBD2. The CDR3 is 17 residues long. J gave up 3 bases and V 3 bases, and 10 bases lay outside the gene matches. Germline V gene data show CDR1 as SGHRS and CDR2 as YFSETQ. CDR3: CASSSILSGRGTDTQYF. The CDR3 region has the DNA TGCGCCAGCAGCTCCATCCTAAGCGGGAGGGGGACAGATACGCAGTATTTT.

This clone has a single count. CDR3 sequence reads: CSVGQTYEQYF. The DNA for the CDR3 is TGCAGTGTCGGACAGACCTACGAGCAGTACTTC. V is TRBV20-1 and J is TRBJ2-7; TRBD1 is a possible D gene (6 bases). The CDR3 sequence is 11 residues long. V shed 7 bases and J shed 2 bases, with 9 bases lying between them. Per germline, CDR1 DFQATT and CDR2 SNEGSKA (reference sequence).